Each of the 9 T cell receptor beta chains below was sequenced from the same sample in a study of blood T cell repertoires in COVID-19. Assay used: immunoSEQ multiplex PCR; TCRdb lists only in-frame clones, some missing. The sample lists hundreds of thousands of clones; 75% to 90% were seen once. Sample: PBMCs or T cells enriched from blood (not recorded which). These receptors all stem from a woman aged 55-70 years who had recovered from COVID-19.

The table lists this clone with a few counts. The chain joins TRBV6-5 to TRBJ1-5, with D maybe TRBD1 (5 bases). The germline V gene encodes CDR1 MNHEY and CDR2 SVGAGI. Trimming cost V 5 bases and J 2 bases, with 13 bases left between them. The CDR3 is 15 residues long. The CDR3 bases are TGTGCCAGCAGTACGACAGTCAGCGGCAATCAGCCCCAGCATTTT. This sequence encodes CASSTTVSGNQPQHF.

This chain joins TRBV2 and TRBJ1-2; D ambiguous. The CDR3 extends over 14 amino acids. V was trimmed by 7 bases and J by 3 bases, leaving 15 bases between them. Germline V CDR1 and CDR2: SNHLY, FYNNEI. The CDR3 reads CASKGGEGYYGYTF. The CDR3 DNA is TGTGCCAGCAAAGGTGGAGAAGGTTACTATGGCTACACCTTC.

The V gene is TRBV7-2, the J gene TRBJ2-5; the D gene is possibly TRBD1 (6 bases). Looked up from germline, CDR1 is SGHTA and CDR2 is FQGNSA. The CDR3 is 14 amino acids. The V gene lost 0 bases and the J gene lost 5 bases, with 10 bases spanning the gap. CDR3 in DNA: TGTGCCAGCAGCTTAGCGCAAAGGGGGGAGACCCAGTACTTC. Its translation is CASSLAQRGETQYF.

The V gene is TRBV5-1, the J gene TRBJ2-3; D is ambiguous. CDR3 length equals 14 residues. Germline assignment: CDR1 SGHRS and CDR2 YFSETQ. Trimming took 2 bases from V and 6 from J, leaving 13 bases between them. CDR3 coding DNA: TGCGCCAGCAGCTTTCACGGTCCGGGTGATACGCAGTATTTT. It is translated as CASSFHGPGDTQYF.

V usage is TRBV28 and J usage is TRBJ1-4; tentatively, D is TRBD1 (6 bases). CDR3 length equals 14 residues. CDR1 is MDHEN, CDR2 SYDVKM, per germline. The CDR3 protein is CAYKAAGAGEKLFF. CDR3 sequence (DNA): TGTGCGTATAAGGCCGCAGGGGCCGGTGAAAAACTGTTTTTT.

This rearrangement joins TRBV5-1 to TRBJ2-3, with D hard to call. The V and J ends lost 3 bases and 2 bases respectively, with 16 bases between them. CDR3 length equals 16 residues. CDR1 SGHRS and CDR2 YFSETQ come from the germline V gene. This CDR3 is CASSWARGTYTDTQYF. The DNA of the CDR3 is TGCGCCAGCAGCTGGGCTCGTGGCACCTACACAGATACGCAGTATTTT.

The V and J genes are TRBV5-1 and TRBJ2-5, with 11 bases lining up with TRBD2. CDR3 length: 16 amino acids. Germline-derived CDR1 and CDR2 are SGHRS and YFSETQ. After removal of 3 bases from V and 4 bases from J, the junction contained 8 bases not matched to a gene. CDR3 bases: TGCGCCAGCAGCTGGGCCCTAGCGGGGGGTGTAGAGACCCAGTACTTC. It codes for CASSWALAGGVETQYF.

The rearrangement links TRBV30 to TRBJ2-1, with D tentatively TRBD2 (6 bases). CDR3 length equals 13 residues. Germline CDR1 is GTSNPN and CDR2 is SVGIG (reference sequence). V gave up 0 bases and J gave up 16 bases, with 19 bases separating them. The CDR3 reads CAWSVFAGPEVFF. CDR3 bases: TGTGCCTGGAGTGTTTTTGCGGGACCCGAGGTTTTCTTC.

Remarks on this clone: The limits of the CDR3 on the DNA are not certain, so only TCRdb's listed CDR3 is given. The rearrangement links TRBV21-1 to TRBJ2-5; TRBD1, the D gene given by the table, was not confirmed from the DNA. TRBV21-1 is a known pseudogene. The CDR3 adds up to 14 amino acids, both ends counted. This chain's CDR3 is CASWGQGALETQYF.